The 10 T cell receptor beta chains given below trace back to one sample, sequenced in a study of regulatory T cells in long-lasting Graves disease. Time point described: newly diagnosed GD, antithyroid drugs for less than 3 months. TCR sequences were obtained from RNA taken from PBMCs. Investigators prepared the TCR beta libraries by applying iRepertoire HTBI primers and Arm-PCR of CDR3 regions. In TCRdb, the multiplex PCR reads were re-called with MiXCR into one record per CDR3 protein. The table shows a few hundred thousand distinct CDR3 sequences, with 12% occurring only once. These data also formed part of another study, on T cells in Graves' hyperthyroidism and ophthalmopathy.

The sequences come from peripheral blood mononuclear cells (PBMCs), collected at new diagnosis, from a patient treated with antithyroid drugs. The receptors stem from a woman between 18 and 30 years old with Graves disease.

This clonotype was seen at least ten times. This chain connects TRBV9 to TRBJ1-2; possible D gene TRBD1, 5 bases. CDR3 length equals 13 residues. CDR1 and CDR2 (germline): SGDLS, YYNGEE. The ends were cut back, 3 bases at V and 4 bases at J, with 10 bases in the middle. The CDR3 protein is CASSESGLYGYTF. The CDR3 DNA follows: TGTGCCAGCAGCGAATCGGGACTCTATGGCTACACCTTC.

This clonotype occurred many times. The rearrangement uses TRBV6-9 and TRBJ2-7; TRBD1 might be the D (5 bases). Between the trimmed V and J ends, which lost 3 bases and 4 bases, there was a span of 10 bases. Per the germline V gene, CDR1 is MNHGY and CDR2 is SVAAGI. The CDR3 covers 13 residues. The CDR3 DNA reads as TGTGCCAGCAGTTACAGGGCAGATTACGAGCAGTACTTC. Amino acids: CASSYRADYEQYF.

At least ten counts were recorded for this clonotype. V and J are TRBV7-9 and TRBJ1-1; TRBD1 might be the D (6 bases). The germline V gene has CDR1 SEHNR and CDR2 FQNEAQ (reference sequence). This CDR3 region has 14 residues. Trimming removed 5 bases at V and 0 bases at J, with 10 bases between. CDR3 nucleotides: TGTGCCAGCAGCCGAGGACAGATGAACACTGAAGCTTTCTTT. Protein: CASSRGQMNTEAFF.

This clonotype came up a few times. This chain links TRBV19 with TRBJ1-1; a weak D match, TRBD1 (5 bases). Trimming took off 6 bases at V and 3 bases at J, with 17 bases between the two ends. The CDR3 contains 15 residues. Germline V lookup: CDR1 LNHDA, CDR2 SQIVND (reference sequence). CDR3 sequence: CASSAPGRGYTEAFF. Here the CDR3 DNA reads TGTGCCAGTAGCGCACCGGGACGGGGGTACACTGAAGCTTTCTTT.

The V gene is TRBV4-3, the J gene TRBJ2-1, with 8 bases identical to TRBD2. CDR3 length: 16 amino acids. CDR1 is LGHNA and CDR2 is YSLEER in the germline V gene. The junction had 8 bases not matched to a gene; V was cut back by 4 bases and J by 3 bases. This CDR3 reads CASSRGAGAHYNEQFF. For the CDR3, the DNA is TGCGCCAGCAGCCGAGGAGCGGGAGCCCACTACAATGAGCAGTTCTTC.

This clonotype was detected many times. The chain uses TRBV13 and TRBJ2-3, with TRBD1 identical over 8 bases. The V and J ends lost 0 bases and 4 bases, in that order; junction bases with no gene match: 3. CDR3 size: 15 residues. Per the germline V gene, CDR1 is PRHDT and CDR2 is FYEKMQ (reference sequence). The chain's CDR3 is CASSLGRGHADTQYF. The CDR3 nucleotides are TGTGCCAGCAGCTTAGGCAGGGGGCATGCAGATACGCAGTATTTT.

This clonotype was recorded at least ten times. The chain couples TRBV27 to TRBJ2-5; 7 nucleotides align to TRBD1. Germline V gene sequence: CDR1 MNHEY, CDR2 SMNVEV (reference sequence). The CDR3 is 15 amino acids. V was pared by 3 bases and J by 1 base, with 5 bases of the junction left unmatched. CDR3 nucleotide sequence: TGTGCCAGCAGTTTGTTCGGGACAGCCCAAGAGACCCAGTACTTC. It translates to CASSLFGTAQETQYF.

This sequence joins TRBV18 and TRBJ2-2; possibly TRBD1 for D (5 bases). The CDR3 is made up of 16 amino acids. CDR1 and CDR2 from the germline V gene are KGHSH and LQKENI. Trimming left V 1 base short and J 6 bases short, with 15 bases between. DNA of the CDR3: TGTGCCAGCTCACCACAACCCTATGGACACCCCGGGGAGCTGTTTTTT. Translating it yields CASSPQPYGHPGELFF.

This clonotype has ten or more counts. This sequence joins TRBV11-2 and TRBJ2-1; no definite D call. CDR1 is SGHAT and CDR2 is FQNNGV in the germline V gene. The ends were cut back, 5 bases at V and 9 bases at J, with 17 bases in the middle. There are 14 residues in the CDR3. The CDR3 DNA follows: TGTGCCAGCAGCCCGAGAAATCTAGGTGCTGAGCAGTTCTTC. Translation gives CASSPRNLGAEQFF. Supplemented by reference TRBV11-2 and TRBJ2-1, the full variable domain reads EAGVAQSPRYKIIEKRQSVAFWCNPISGHATLYWYQQILGQGPKLLIQFQNNGVVDDSQLPKDRFSAERLKGVDSTLKIQPAKLEDSAVYLCASSPRNLGAEQFFGPGTRLTVL.

In regard to this clonotype: A much larger clonotype is one base distant, so this may be a read error. This rearrangement joins TRBV2 to TRBJ2-7; D gene uncertain. The length of the CDR3 is 15 residues. V was cut by 3 bases and J by 3 bases, with 15 bases left in between. Germline V gene lookup returns CDR1 SNHLY and CDR2 FYNNEI. CDR3 DNA: TGTGCCAGCAGTGACCCTAGTCGCCCTAGCTACGAGCAGTACTTC. It specifies CASSDPSRPSYEQYF.